This record covers a single T cell receptor beta chain. Its specificity is unknown. The protocol was immunoSEQ multiplex PCR, while the TCRdb copy is restricted to in-frame clones and leaves out a portion. The sample has some 130,000 clones, 80% to 90% seen once; the top ten hold under 2%. The data were taken from a study of T cell responses to AZD1222 COVID-19 vaccine. General observations from the study: Mostly white British, mostly female donors; authors suggested clonal diversity may be underestimated.

Trimming stripped 2 bases from V and 8 bases from J, with 9 bases between. The length of the CDR3 is 13 residues. CDR1 is MNHEY, CDR2 SVGAGI, per germline. The rearrangement links TRBV6-5 to TRBJ1-4; no firm D call. Sample: peripheral blood, taken on day 0 of AZD1222 vaccination. The sequence was obtained from an adult in good health. The CDR3 sequence is CASSYRVREKLFF. CDR3 in DNA: TGTGCCAGCAGTTACAGGGTGCGAGAAAAACTGTTTTTT.